This is a list of T cell receptor beta chains from one sample in a study of blood T cell repertoires in COVID-19. Repertoires were generated with immunoSEQ multiplex PCR, while TCRdb's copy carries only in-frame clones and drops some. Here the sample spans 150,000 or so clones, just over 85% being singletons. The sequenced sample was PBMCs or T cells enriched from blood (not recorded which). Every receptor here comes from a man between 45 and 60 years old who had recovered from COVID-19. Both conserved end residues are part of each CDR3. A D gene is named only where the DNA matches it firmly.

d_call: .
j_call: TRBJ2-6
v_call: TRBV7-2
cdr3_aa: CASSLGGGSGANVLTF

d_call: TRBD2
j_call: TRBJ2-1
v_call: TRBV5-1
cdr3_aa: CASSLGTSGYPYNEQFF

d_call: .
j_call: TRBJ1-5
v_call: TRBV28
cdr3_aa: CAGSGGGGGNQPQHF

d_call: .
j_call: TRBJ1-5
v_call: TRBV12-3/TRBV12-4
cdr3_aa: CASSFRQTQPQHF

d_call: .
j_call: TRBJ1-2
v_call: TRBV28
cdr3_aa: CASSAPAGSGYTF

d_call: TRBD1
j_call: TRBJ1-1
v_call: TRBV15
cdr3_aa: CATSLSGGTEAFF

d_call: TRBD2
j_call: TRBJ2-1
v_call: TRBV5-4
cdr3_aa: CASSSGLALYNEQFF

d_call: TRBD2
j_call: TRBJ2-7
v_call: TRBV3-1/TRBV3-2
cdr3_aa: CASSQVGGTSYF

d_call: .
j_call: TRBJ1-1
v_call: TRBV21-1
cdr3_aa: CASSKIGRGGRWIRGAFF

d_call: .
j_call: TRBJ2-1
v_call: TRBV7-2
cdr3_aa: CASSRSGVVAYNEQFF

d_call: TRBD1
j_call: TRBJ1-1
v_call: TRBV7-6
cdr3_aa: CASSLAGKGQSTSEAFF

d_call: TRBD1
j_call: TRBJ1-4
v_call: TRBV5-6
cdr3_aa: CASSDGTGAEKLFF

d_call: .
j_call: TRBJ2-3
v_call: TRBV7-2
cdr3_aa: CASSSRLGGGITDTQYF

d_call: .
j_call: TRBJ2-1
v_call: TRBV7-3
cdr3_aa: CASSAGTLYNEQFF

d_call: .
j_call: TRBJ1-2
v_call: TRBV6-5
cdr3_aa: CASSYTGAGAGYTF

d_call: .
j_call: TRBJ1-5
v_call: TRBV3-1/TRBV3-2
cdr3_aa: CASSQPSGQPQHF

d_call: TRBD1
j_call: TRBJ1-2
v_call: TRBV9
cdr3_aa: CASSTGTGNYGYTF

d_call: TRBD1
j_call: TRBJ1-5
v_call: TRBV9
cdr3_aa: CASSASGTGNQPQHF

d_call: .
j_call: TRBJ1-1
v_call: TRBV12-3/TRBV12-4
cdr3_aa: CASSLALTGEAFF

d_call: .
j_call: TRBJ2-4
v_call: TRBV30
cdr3_aa: CAWSVGGSKNIQYF

d_call: .
j_call: TRBJ1-2
v_call: TRBV6-2/TRBV6-3
cdr3_aa: CASSYPSPGQGSNYGYTF

d_call: .
j_call: TRBJ1-2
v_call: TRBV28
cdr3_aa: CASSFARIYGYTF

d_call: .
j_call: TRBJ1-1
v_call: TRBV27
cdr3_aa: CASSLSTKPNTEAFF

d_call: TRBD2
j_call: TRBJ2-3
v_call: TRBV4-3
cdr3_aa: CASSPQRGVRDTQYF

d_call: TRBD1
j_call: TRBJ1-4
v_call: TRBV29-1
cdr3_aa: CSVNRGTNEKLFF

d_call: TRBD1
j_call: TRBJ1-1
v_call: TRBV19
cdr3_aa: CASSPGQGPFTEAFF

d_call: TRBD1
j_call: TRBJ1-2
v_call: TRBV7-2
cdr3_aa: CASSPRGTVNYGYTF

d_call: .
j_call: TRBJ1-1
v_call: TRBV5-4
cdr3_aa: CASSTLQGGTEAFF

d_call: TRBD1
j_call: TRBJ1-1
v_call: TRBV6-5
cdr3_aa: CASTYRGGVTEAFF

d_call: .
j_call: TRBJ1-6
v_call: TRBV3-1/TRBV3-2
cdr3_aa: CASSPLRVDSPLHF

d_call: TRBD2
j_call: TRBJ2-7
v_call: TRBV4-1
cdr3_aa: CASSHLLAGDGYEQYF

d_call: .
j_call: TRBJ1-1
v_call: TRBV19
cdr3_aa: CASSVQTENTEAFF

d_call: .
j_call: TRBJ1-4
v_call: TRBV11-1
cdr3_aa: CASSSAIDRTNEKLFF

d_call: .
j_call: TRBJ1-5
v_call: TRBV7-2
cdr3_aa: CASSPGPGQPQHF

d_call: .
j_call: TRBJ1-1
v_call: TRBV11-2
cdr3_aa: CASSPWRRDTEAFF

d_call: .
j_call: TRBJ1-2
v_call: TRBV27
cdr3_aa: CASSRPGPLYGYTF

d_call: .
j_call: TRBJ1-1
v_call: TRBV9
cdr3_aa: CASSDGRGTDTEAFF

d_call: TRBD1
j_call: TRBJ2-6
v_call: TRBV27
cdr3_aa: CASSLYRGFAGANVLTF

d_call: .
j_call: TRBJ2-7
v_call: TRBV27
cdr3_aa: CASSLPDRRAYEQYF

d_call: .
j_call: TRBJ2-2
v_call: TRBV7-2
cdr3_aa: CASRLIRDSPGELFF

d_call: .
j_call: TRBJ1-5
v_call: TRBV18
cdr3_aa: CASSPGQGGYSNQPQHF

d_call: TRBD2
j_call: TRBJ2-1
v_call: TRBV7-2
cdr3_aa: CASSQRTSGTSYNEQFF

d_call: .
j_call: TRBJ1-1
v_call: TRBV20-1
cdr3_aa: CSVDPGTEAFF

d_call: .
j_call: TRBJ1-2
v_call: TRBV5-1
cdr3_aa: CASSLEQANYGYTF

d_call: TRBD2
j_call: TRBJ2-2
v_call: TRBV6-2/TRBV6-3
cdr3_aa: CASSISGGTPTGELFF

d_call: TRBD2
j_call: TRBJ2-2
v_call: TRBV24-1
cdr3_aa: CATSDFTSGRGELFF

d_call: TRBD2
j_call: TRBJ2-5
v_call: TRBV18
cdr3_aa: CASSYYGTSGRYQETQYF